The rows below give T cell receptor beta chains drawn from one sample of a study of cytomegalovirus exposure and HLA in healthy donors. Profiled with immunoSEQ multiplex PCR; TCRdb holds only in-frame clones, not every one. This repertoire shows over 100,000 clones, over 65% found once; its top ten account for about 3.5%. The sample was PBMCs. The receptors derive from a woman between 25 and 40 years old in good health and CMV-seropositive. CDR3s include the opening cysteine and the closing phenylalanine or tryptophan. A D gene is named only where the DNA matches it firmly. Size is stated for part of the rows, as once, few or many counts, or as a class when the clone is expanded.

d_call	j_call	v_call	clone_size	cdr3_nt	cdr3_aa
TRBD1	TRBJ2-5	TRBV19	NA	TGTGCCAGTAGTTGGACAGGGGTAGAGACCCAGTACTTC	CASSWTGVETQYF
NA	TRBJ1-2	TRBV10-3	NA	TGTGCCATCAGTGAGGCTGGACAGCACTATGGCTACACCTTC	CAISEAGQHYGYTF
TRBD2	TRBJ2-1	TRBV4-1	NA	TGCGCCAGCAGCCATAAAAGCGGGGCCTACAATGAGCAGTTCTTC	CASSHKSGAYNEQFF
NA	TRBJ2-5	TRBV5-1	NA	TGCGCCAGCAGCTCTTTAGCGGCCCCGGGATTGGAGGAGACCCAGTACTTC	CASSSLAAPGLEETQYF
NA	TRBJ1-1	TRBV27	once	TGTGCCAGCAGTTTGGCGGGTGGGGCTGAAGCTTTCTTT	CASSLAGGAEAFF
TRBD2	TRBJ2-2	TRBV19	NA	TGTGCCAGTAGTATACGAGCGGGGCCTACACTTGTCGGGGAGCTGTTTTTT	CASSIRAGPTLVGELFF
NA	TRBJ2-1	TRBV5-4	NA	TGTGCCAGCAGCTTGGTGCAGAAAGACAATGAGCAGTTCTTC	CASSLVQKDNEQFF
NA	TRBJ2-7	TRBV9	NA	TGTGCCAGCAGCGTAGGAATGGGGGCAGGAACCTACGAGCAGTACTTC	CASSVGMGAGTYEQYF
TRBD1	TRBJ1-6	TRBV6-5	NA	TGTGCCAGCAGTTACTCGCTACAGGGGAATTCACCCCTCCACTTT	CASSYSLQGNSPLHF
TRBD1	TRBJ2-3	TRBV4-3	NA	TGCGCCAGCAGCCAATCCACAAGGGCAGGGGGTGGTGATACGCAGTATTTT	CASSQSTRAGGGDTQYF
NA	TRBJ2-7	TRBV4-1	NA	TGCGCCAGCAGCCAAGACAAGGCGGGTGTTGAGCAGTACTTC	CASSQDKAGVEQYF
NA	TRBJ2-2	TRBV5-4	NA	TGTGCCAGCAGCGAGCGGGCTGGGAGGAACACCGGGGAGCTGTTTTTT	CASSERAGRNTGELFF
TRBD2	TRBJ2-1	TRBV7-9	once	TGTTCCAGCAGCTCACTAGCGGCGACCTACAATGAGCAGTTCTTC	CSSSSLAATYNEQFF
TRBD1	TRBJ1-2	TRBV10-3	NA	TGTGCCACCAGTGGGACAGTAGGATATGGCTACACCTTC	CATSGTVGYGYTF
TRBD2	TRBJ2-3	TRBV7-2	NA	TGTGCCAGCAGCTCGTCGGGACTAGCGGGGTGGGATACGCAGTATTTT	CASSSSGLAGWDTQYF
NA	TRBJ1-6	TRBV4-2	NA	TGTGCCAGCAGCCAAGATAGCGGCAGGGATTCACCCCTCCACTTT	CASSQDSGRDSPLHF
TRBD1	TRBJ2-7	TRBV11-2	NA	TGTGCCAGCGTCCACGAGGGACAGTCCTACGAGCAGTACTTC	CASVHEGQSYEQYF
NA	TRBJ1-5	TRBV5-6	NA	TGTGCCAGCAGCGGGGGGGAACCAAATAGCAATCAGCCCCAGCATTTT	CASSGGEPNSNQPQHF
TRBD1	TRBJ1-5	TRBV6-1	once	TGTGCCAGCACTAGGACAGGTTCGGAGCCCCAGCATTTT	CASTRTGSEPQHF
TRBD1	TRBJ2-3	TRBV5-4	few	TGTGCCAGCAGTACCGGGACAGGCACTAGCACAGATACGCAGTATTTT	CASSTGTGTSTDTQYF
NA	TRBJ1-1	TRBV2	NA	TGTGCCAGCACCCAGACAGGCAATAGGGGAGCTTTCTTT	CASTQTGNRGAFF
NA	TRBJ1-1	TRBV6-6	few	TGTGCCAGCGTAAGAGACAGGAAGAAGATAAACACTGAAGCTTTCTTT	CASVRDRKKINTEAFF
TRBD2	TRBJ2-3	TRBV2	NA	TGTGCCAGCACCGGTCCCCCATGGCGGGGGGGCCCGGATACGCAGTATTTT	CASTGPPWRGGPDTQYF
TRBD2	TRBJ2-3	TRBV5-1	NA	TGCGCCAGCAGCATTAGCGGGGCTAGCACAGATACGCAGTATTTT	CASSISGASTDTQYF
NA	TRBJ2-1	TRBV4-1	NA	TGCGCCAGCAGACCTTCACGGGAGCGGAACAATGAGCAGTTCTTC	CASRPSRERNNEQFF
NA	TRBJ2-5	TRBV21-1	NA	TGTGCCAGCAGCAAAGAAGATAGGGAAGGGGGTCAAGAGACCCAGTACTTC	CASSKEDREGGQETQYF
TRBD2	TRBJ2-5	TRBV30	NA	TGTGCCTGGAGTGTACTAGGTAAAGCGGGGGGCCGGCCCCTTACGTTGGAGACCCAGTACTTC	CAWSVLGKAGGRPLTLETQYF
TRBD2	TRBJ2-3	TRBV4-1	NA	TGCGCCAGCAGCCAAGTCCTCGGGGGGGCCGGCACAGATACGCAGTATTTT	CASSQVLGGAGTDTQYF
NA	TRBJ2-7	TRBV30	NA	TGTGCCTGGAGTGTACTGGGGGGTTCCCGGTACGAGCAGTACTTC	CAWSVLGGSRYEQYF
TRBD1	TRBJ2-6	TRBV5-1	NA	TGCGCCAGCAGCTTGGCCGGACAGGGCCTCCGCTCTGGGGCCAACGTCCTGACTTTC	CASSLAGQGLRSGANVLTF
TRBD2	TRBJ2-3	TRBV29-1	NA	TGCAGCGTACCCACTAGCGGGGGGGCAGATACGCAGTATTTT	CSVPTSGGADTQYF
TRBD2	TRBJ2-5	TRBV30	NA	TGTGCCCTAGCGGCTAATATTAAAGAGACCCAGTACTTC	CALAANIKETQYF
TRBD2	TRBJ2-3	TRBV4-2	NA	TGTGCCAGCAGCCAGGTAGCGGGAGACGGCACAGATACGCAGTATTTT	CASSQVAGDGTDTQYF
TRBD2	TRBJ2-7	TRBV5-4	NA	TGTGCCAGCAGCCGTAGCGGGGTATTCTACGAGCAGTACTTC	CASSRSGVFYEQYF
TRBD1	TRBJ2-5	TRBV9	NA	TGTGCCAGCAGCCCTCCAACTGGACAGGGGTTAGAGACCCAGTACTTC	CASSPPTGQGLETQYF
NA	TRBJ1-1	TRBV7-9	NA	TGTGCCAGCAGCGGTGGACAGATGGGGTCAGGGGACACTGAAGCTTTCTTT	CASSGGQMGSGDTEAFF
TRBD1	TRBJ2-7	TRBV5-1	NA	TGCGCCAGCAGCTTGGAGGACAGGGTTATCTACGAGCAGTACTTC	CASSLEDRVIYEQYF
TRBD1	TRBJ2-7	TRBV4-1	NA	TGCGCCAGCAGTCGCACGCCTGACAGGGGCTCCTACGAGCAGTACTTC	CASSRTPDRGSYEQYF
NA	TRBJ2-5	TRBV6-5	NA	TGTGCCAGCAGTTACGCGGACAGCAAAGAGACCCAGTACTTC	CASSYADSKETQYF
TRBD1	TRBJ2-2	TRBV4-3	few	TGCGCCAGCAGCCCAGCGGCAGGGGGTATTACCGGGGAGCTGTTTTTT	CASSPAAGGITGELFF
NA	TRBJ2-7	TRBV2	NA	TGTGCCAGCAGCCCACAGGGTATCTGGTACGAGCAGTACTTC	CASSPQGIWYEQYF
NA	TRBJ1-2	TRBV4-2	once	TGTGCCAGCAGCCAAGAAACTTCTGCTAACTATGGCTACACCTTC	CASSQETSANYGYTF
TRBD1	TRBJ2-3	TRBV6-1	NA	TGTGCCAGCAGTGAGGGGACAGGGCGGACGCAGTATTTT	CASSEGTGRTQYF
TRBD1	TRBJ1-4	TRBV5-4	NA	TGTGCCAGCAGCCTCCCCGGGACAGGGAGTGAAAAACTGTTTTTT	CASSLPGTGSEKLFF
TRBD1	TRBJ1-2	TRBV6-4	NA	TGTGCCAGCAGTGCCCCGGACAGGGCGTACTATGGCTACACCTTC	CASSAPDRAYYGYTF
TRBD2	TRBJ2-3	TRBV7-2	NA	TGTGCCAGCAGCTCTAGCGGGAGCACAGATACGCAGTATTTT	CASSSSGSTDTQYF
NA	TRBJ1-1	TRBV9	few	TGTGCCAGCCGCCAGACCCGTGACTGGAACACTGAAGCTTTCTTT	CASRQTRDWNTEAFF
NA	TRBJ2-2	TRBV2	NA	TGTGCCAGCAGTGTGAGAGGGAGTAGCACCGGGGAGCTGTTTTTT	CASSVRGSSTGELFF
TRBD1	TRBJ2-7	TRBV9	NA	TGTGCCAGCAGCGTACAAGGACAGGGTAGTCAGTACTTC	CASSVQGQGSQYF
NA	TRBJ1-6	TRBV23-1	NA	TGCGCCAGCACCCCCGAGGGGGGGGTAAATTCACCCCTCCACTTT	CASTPEGGVNSPLHF
TRBD2	TRBJ2-7	TRBV4-3	NA	TGCGCCAGCAGCCATGGACTAGCCGGCTCCTACGAGCAGTACTTC	CASSHGLAGSYEQYF
NA	TRBJ1-2	TRBV15	NA	TGTGCCACCAGCAGAGACAGGGGATATGGGGGCTACACCTTC	CATSRDRGYGGYTF
NA	TRBJ1-1	TRBV2	NA	TGTGCCAGCACGTTGAGGGCGAACACTGAAGCTTTCTTT	CASTLRANTEAFF
TRBD1	TRBJ1-1	TRBV5-4	NA	TGTGCCAGCACCTCCCCGCCGGGACAGGGGGCGAACACTGAAGCTTTCTTT	CASTSPPGQGANTEAFF
NA	TRBJ2-7	TRBV5-4	NA	TGTGCCAGCAGCTCACGATTGGGGGCTTACGAGCAGTACTTC	CASSSRLGAYEQYF